A single T cell receptor beta chain is shown here with its context. This sample was taken from a study of technical replicates of blood from four donors. The protocol was immunoSEQ multiplex PCR, while the TCRdb copy is restricted to in-frame clones and leaves out a portion. The sample includes approximately 52,000 clones, 80% to 95% seen only once; the top ten take 3% to 5%. This TCR derives from a human donor in good health. Some clones in this sample may be carry-over from other donors' samples. The specimen sequenced was PBMCs.

This CDR3 is CASSLAGARANVLTF. The CDR3, as DNA: TGTGCCAGCAGCTTAGCGGGGGCTCGGGCCAACGTCCTGACTTTC. The chain is built from TRBV7-2 and TRBJ2-6; possibly TRBD1 for D (6 bases). The length of the CDR3 is 15 residues. V was trimmed by 0 bases and J by 5 bases, leaving 8 bases between them. Germline CDR1 and CDR2: SGHTA and FQGNSA.